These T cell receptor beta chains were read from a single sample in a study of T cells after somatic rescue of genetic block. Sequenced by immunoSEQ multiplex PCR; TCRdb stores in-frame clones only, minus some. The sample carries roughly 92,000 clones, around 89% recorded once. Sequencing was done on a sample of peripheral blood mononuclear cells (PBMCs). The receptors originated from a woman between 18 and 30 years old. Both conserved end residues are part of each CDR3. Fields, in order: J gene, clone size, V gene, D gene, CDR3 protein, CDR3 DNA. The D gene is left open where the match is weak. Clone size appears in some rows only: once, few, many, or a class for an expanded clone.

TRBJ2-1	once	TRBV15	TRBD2	CATSRVGAGLAINNEQFF	TGTGCCACCAGCAGAGTAGGGGCCGGACTAGCGATCAACAATGAGCAGTTCTTC
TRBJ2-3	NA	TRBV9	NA	CASSVGADTTDTQYF	TGTGCCAGCAGCGTAGGGGCAGATACTACAGATACGCAGTATTTT
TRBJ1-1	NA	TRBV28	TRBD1	CASSLSRSGGIEAFF	TGTGCCAGCAGTTTATCTCGGTCAGGGGGGATTGAAGCTTTCTTT
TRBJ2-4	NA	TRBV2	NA	CASSEVRWAPKNIQYF	TGTGCCAGCAGTGAAGTTCGGTGGGCCCCCAAAAACATTCAGTACTTC
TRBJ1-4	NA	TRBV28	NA	CASSKGGTNEKLFF	TGTGCCAGCAGTAAAGGTGGAACTAATGAAAAACTGTTTTTT
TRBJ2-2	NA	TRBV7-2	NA	CASSPWAAGELFF	TGTGCCAGCAGCCCCTGGGCGGCCGGGGAGCTGTTTTTT
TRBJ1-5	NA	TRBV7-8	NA	CASSLVRAQPQHF	TGTGCCAGCAGCTTAGTCCGGGCTCAGCCCCAGCATTTT
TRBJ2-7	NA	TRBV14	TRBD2	CASSQRREKTPYEQYF	TGTGCCAGCAGCCAACGGCGGGAGAAGACACCCTACGAGCAGTACTTC
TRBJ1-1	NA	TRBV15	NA	CATSREGSTANTEAFF	TGTGCCACCAGCAGAGAAGGAAGTACAGCGAACACTGAAGCTTTCTTT
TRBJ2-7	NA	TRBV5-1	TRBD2	CASSLPGLAYEQYF	TGCGCCAGCAGCTTACCGGGACTAGCCTACGAGCAGTACTTC
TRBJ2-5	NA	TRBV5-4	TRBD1	CASSPGGTKETQYF	TGTGCCAGCAGTCCAGGGGGCACGAAAGAGACCCAGTACTTC
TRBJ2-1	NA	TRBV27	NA	CASSFLGDNEQFF	TGTGCCAGCAGTTTCCTCGGGGACAATGAGCAGTTCTTC
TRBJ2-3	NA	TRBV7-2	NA	CASSRPAEDTQYF	TGTGCCAGCAGCCGCCCCGCCGAGGATACGCAGTATTTT
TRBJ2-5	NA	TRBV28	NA	CASSLPRGDQETQYF	TGTGCCAGCAGTCTCCCGAGAGGGGACCAAGAGACCCAGTACTTC
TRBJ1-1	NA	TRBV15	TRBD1	CATSRAGTGPTEAFF	TGTGCCACCAGCAGAGCCGGGACAGGGCCCACTGAAGCTTTCTTT
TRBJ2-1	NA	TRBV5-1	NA	CASSLVLQGGNEQFF	TGCGCCAGCAGCTTGGTTTTACAGGGAGGGAATGAGCAGTTCTTC
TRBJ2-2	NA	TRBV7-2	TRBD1	CASGRQGNTGELFF	TGTGCCAGCGGACGACAGGGGAACACCGGGGAGCTGTTTTTT
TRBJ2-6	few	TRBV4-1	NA	CASSRDSGANVLTF	TGCGCCAGCAGCCGTGACTCTGGGGCCAACGTCCTGACTTTC
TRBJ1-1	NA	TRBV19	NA	CASSLRTPGRAFF	TGTGCCAGTAGTCTCCGGACACCAGGCCGAGCTTTCTTT
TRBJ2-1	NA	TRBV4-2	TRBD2	CASSRDGTSGYNEQFF	TGTGCCAGCAGCCGAGACGGGACTAGCGGTTACAATGAGCAGTTCTTC
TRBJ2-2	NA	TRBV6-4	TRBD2	CASSDSGRADTGELFF	TGTGCCAGCAGTGACAGCGGGAGGGCGGACACCGGGGAGCTGTTTTTT
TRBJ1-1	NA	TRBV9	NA	CASSVAMNTEAFF	TGTGCCAGCAGCGTAGCTATGAACACTGAAGCTTTCTTT
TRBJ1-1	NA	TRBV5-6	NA	CASRGGPLPTGTEAFF	TGTGCCAGCAGGGGGGGGCCCCTCCCAACGGGCACTGAAGCTTTCTTT
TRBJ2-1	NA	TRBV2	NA	CASSEPPNEQFF	TGTGCCAGCAGTGAACCCCCCAATGAGCAGTTCTTC
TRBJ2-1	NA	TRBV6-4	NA	CASSDGLRRPYNEQFF	TGTGCCAGCAGTGACGGGTTGCGGAGGCCATACAATGAGCAGTTCTTC
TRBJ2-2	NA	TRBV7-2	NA	CASSPYKGLGGELFF	TGTGCCAGCAGCCCCTACAAGGGTTTAGGGGGGGAGCTGTTTTTT
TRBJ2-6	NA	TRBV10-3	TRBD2	CAISGGRDDGANVLTF	TGTGCCATCAGTGGCGGGAGGGATGATGGGGCCAACGTCCTGACTTTC
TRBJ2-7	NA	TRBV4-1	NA	CASSQGVVFGEQYF	TGCGCCAGCAGCCAAGGGGTAGTTTTTGGCGAGCAGTACTTC
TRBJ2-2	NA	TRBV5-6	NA	CASSFPKGTGELFF	TGTGCCAGCAGCTTCCCCAAGGGGACCGGGGAGCTGTTTTTT